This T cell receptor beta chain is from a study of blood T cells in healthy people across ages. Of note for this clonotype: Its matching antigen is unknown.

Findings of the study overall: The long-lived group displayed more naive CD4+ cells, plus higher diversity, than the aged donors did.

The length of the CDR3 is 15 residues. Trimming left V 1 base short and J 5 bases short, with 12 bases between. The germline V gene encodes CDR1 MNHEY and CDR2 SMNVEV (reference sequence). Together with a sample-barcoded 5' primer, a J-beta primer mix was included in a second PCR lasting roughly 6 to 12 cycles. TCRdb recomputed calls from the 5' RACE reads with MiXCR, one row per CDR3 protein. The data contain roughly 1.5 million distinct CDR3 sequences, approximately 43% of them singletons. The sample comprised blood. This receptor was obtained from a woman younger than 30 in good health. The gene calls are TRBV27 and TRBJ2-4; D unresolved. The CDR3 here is CASSLFTSHQNIQYF. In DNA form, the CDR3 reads TGTGCCAGCAGTTTATTTACCTCCCACCAAAACATTCAGTACTTC.